The 10 T cell receptor beta chains listed next were all sequenced from one sample in a study of PD-1 blockade in classical Hodgkin lymphoma. Profiling relied on immunoSEQ multiplex PCR, and the TCRdb table lists in-frame clones only, not all of them. The sample consists of tens of thousands of clones, roughly 80% of them appearing once. Time point noted: cycle 4 day 1 (C4D1), after 5 to 7 weeks of nivolumab. All trial patients relapsed after autologous stem cell transplantation. The sequencing used peripheral blood mononuclear cells (PBMCs), collected before the fourth cycle of nivolumab. Source of these receptors: a human donor with classical Hodgkin lymphoma.

The genes are TRBV15 and TRBJ1-2, with 7 bases that match TRBD1. The CDR3 totals 15 residues. Unmatched junction bases numbered 7, after V lost 3 bases and J lost 3 bases. The germline gives CDR1 LNHNV, CDR2 YYDKDF (reference sequence). CDR3 coding DNA: TGTGCCACCAGCAGTTCGGGACAGACGCACTATGGCTACACCTTC. Amino acids: CATSSSGQTHYGYTF.

The chain links TRBV6-6 to TRBJ1-1; a possible D gene is TRBD1 (6 bases). Germline V gene data show CDR1 as MNHNY and CDR2 as SVGAGI (reference sequence). This CDR3 is 12 amino acids long. Trimming cost V 6 bases and J 9 bases, with 14 bases left between them. The CDR3 region is CASRDTGFQAFF. DNA of the CDR3: TGTGCCAGCAGGGACACAGGGTTCCAAGCTTTCTTT.

CDR3 amino acids: CASSLGTGLGQPQHF. DNA of the CDR3: TGCGCCAGCAGCTTAGGGACAGGGTTAGGTCAGCCCCAGCATTTT. This chain connects TRBV5-1 to TRBJ1-5; 9 bases agree with TRBD1. The V gene end was trimmed by 2 bases and the J gene end by 6 bases; junction bases not matched to a gene: 6. The germline V gene has CDR1 SGHRS and CDR2 YFSETQ. This CDR3 has 15 amino acids.

CDR3 in DNA: TGTGCCAGCAGCTTAGGCACGATTTGGCTGGACGAGCAGTACTTC. It yields the protein CASSLGTIWLDEQYF. The chain is built from TRBV11-2 and TRBJ2-7; D is uncertain. CDR3 length: 15 amino acids. V was trimmed by 1 base and J by 5 bases, leaving 15 bases between them. Looked up from germline, CDR1 is SGHAT and CDR2 is FQNNGV.

The chain recombines TRBV7-9 with TRBJ2-2, with D perhaps matching TRBD1 (6 bases). The CDR3 extends over 17 amino acids. Germline V gene data show CDR1 as SEHNR and CDR2 as FQNEAQ (reference sequence). Trimming took off 2 bases at V and 6 bases at J, with 19 bases between the two ends. The CDR3 DNA sequence: TGTGCCAGCAGCTTAAAGCAGGGGCTATATGGATCCGGGGAGCTGTTTTTT. Its translation is CASSLKQGLYGSGELFF.

The chain links TRBV29-1 to TRBJ1-1; 12 nucleotides line up with TRBD1. The CDR3 runs 16 residues. Germline-derived CDR1 and CDR2 are SQVTM and ANQGSEA. The junction had 13 bases not matched to a gene; V was cut back by 7 bases and J by 4 bases. CDR3 bases: TGCAGCGGTGCAGCCGGGACAGGGGGCTTTAGCACTGAAGCTTTCTTT. The encoded protein is CSGAAGTGGFSTEAFF.

The table lists this clone with a few counts. This chain connects TRBV5-1 to TRBJ1-1; maybe TRBD1 (5 bases). The CDR3 totals 16 residues. V lost 0 bases to trimming and J lost 0 bases, with 12 bases between them. Germline V gene sequence: CDR1 SGHRS, CDR2 YFSETQ. CDR3 nucleotides: TGCGCCAGCAGCTTGGTGGCAGGGCGCATGAACACTGAAGCTTTCTTT. Encoded protein: CASSLVAGRMNTEAFF. Looking up the rest from reference TRBV5-1 and TRBJ1-1 gives the full variable domain: KAGVTQTPRYLIKTRGQQVTLSCSPISGHRSVSWYQQTPGQGLQFLFEYFSETQRNKGNFPGRFSGRQFSNSRSEMNVSTLELGDSALYLCASSLVAGRMNTEAFFGQGTRLTVV.

This chain connects TRBV9 to TRBJ2-3, with D perhaps TRBD1 (5 bases). CDR1 and CDR2 (germline): SGDLS, YYNGEE. The V gene lost 0 bases and the J gene lost 7 bases, with 15 bases spanning the gap. This CDR3 has 15 amino acids. In nucleotides, the CDR3 is TGTGCCAGCAGCGTAGCCGGGCAGGGCGTGAATACGCAGTATTTT. This gives the protein CASSVAGQGVNTQYF. The full variable domain, completed using reference TRBV9 and TRBJ2-3, is DSGVTQTPKHLITATGQRVTLRCSPRSGDLSVYWYQQSLDQGLQFLIQYYNGEERAKGNILERFSAQQFPDLHSELNLSSLELGDSALYFCASSVAGQGVNTQYFGPGTRLTVL.

The chain employs TRBV6-1 and TRBJ1-4, with D possibly being TRBD1 (6 bases). Per the germline V gene, CDR1 is MNHNS and CDR2 is SASEGT. Deletions cut 8 bases from V and 8 bases from J, with 15 bases between. The CDR3 extends over 13 amino acids. CDR3: CASGGQLVEKLFF. The CDR3 region has the DNA TGTGCCAGCGGAGGACAGCTGGTAGAAAAACTGTTTTTT.

This chain connects TRBV9 to TRBJ1-1; D is undetermined. V was clipped by 4 bases and J by 7 bases, with 14 bases between them. Germline CDR1 reads SGDLS; CDR2 reads YYNGEE. The CDR3 extends over 13 amino acids. CDR3 in amino acids: CASSPPPFNEAFF. In nucleotides, the CDR3 is TGTGCCAGCAGCCCCCCGCCTTTTAATGAAGCTTTCTTT.